One T cell receptor (beta chain) is described in this entry. The entry originates in a study of blood T cell repertoires in COVID-19. Using immunoSEQ multiplex PCR, the repertoire was profiled, and TCRdb retains in-frame clones only, with some absent. The sample shows about 200,000 clones, about 80% of them seen only once. Trimming at V came to 2 bases and at J to 3 bases, leaving 8 bases not matched to a gene. CDR3 length: 15 residues. CDR1 and CDR2 from the germline V gene are SGHRS and YFSETQ. This receptor was identified in a human donor with acute or convalescent COVID-19. The donor label of this sample is uncertain. This chain uses TRBV5-1 with TRBJ2-7, with 7 bases matching TRBD2. The source material was peripheral blood. CDR3 region: CASSFNVGGIYEQYF. As DNA, the CDR3 is TGCGCCAGCAGCTTTAATGTGGGAGGGATCTACGAGCAGTACTTC.